These 30 T cell receptor beta chains were sequenced from one sample in a study of T cells in Graves' hyperthyroidism and ophthalmopathy. There were TCR beta CDR3 regions amplified from RNA transcripts. First-round RT-PCR of the TCR CDR3 relied on the HTBI primer set. TCRdb independently ran MiXCR on the multiplex PCR reads; one entry per CDR3 protein. The repertoire has about 700,000 distinct CDR3 sequences, 45% of them found once; the top ten carry 6.5% to 9%. Material: peripheral blood or thyroid tissue (not recorded which). The receptors shown here come from an adult man with Graves' disease, either hyperthyroidism or ophthalmopathy (not recorded which).

The chain joins TRBV9 to TRBJ1-4; possibly TRBD1 for D (5 bases). Trimming stripped 4 bases from V and 0 bases from J, with 13 bases between. The CDR3 runs 16 residues. CDR1 is SGDLS and CDR2 is YYNGEE in the germline V gene. The DNA of the CDR3 is TGTGCCAGCAGCCAAGAAGGGGATGCAACTAATGAAAAACTGTTTTTT. This encodes CASSQEGDATNEKLFF. The full variable domain, its missing parts supplied by reference TRBV9 and TRBJ1-4, is DSGVTQTPKHLITATGQRVTLRCSPRSGDLSVYWYQQSLDQGLQFLIQYYNGEERAKGNILERFSAQQFPDLHSELNLSSLELGDSALYFCASSQEGDATNEKLFFGSGTQLSVL.

The CDR3 sequence is CASLGGVIEKLFF. For the CDR3, the DNA is TGTGCGAGCCTCGGGGGAGTGATTGAAAAACTGTTTTTT. The chain links TRBV2 to TRBJ1-4; D might be TRBD1 (5 bases). The CDR3 is made up of 13 amino acids. Germline CDR1 is SNHLY and CDR2 is FYNNEI. The full variable domain, its missing parts supplied by reference TRBV2 and TRBJ1-4, is EPEVTQTPSHQVTQMGQEVILRCVPISNHLYFYWYRQILGQKVEFLVSFYNNEISEKSEIFDDQFSVERPDGSNFTLKIRSTKLEDSAMYFCASLGGVIEKLFFGSGTQLSVL.

This clonotype was detected ten times or more. V usage is TRBV2 and J usage is TRBJ2-2; perhaps TRBD1 as D (6 bases). Trimming cost V 8 bases and J 6 bases, with 10 bases left between them. Per germline, CDR1 SNHLY and CDR2 FYNNEI. This CDR3 comprises 12 residues. CDR3 nucleotide sequence: TGTGCCAGCCGCACAGGGTCCGGGGAGCTGTTTTTT. It specifies CASRTGSGELFF.

This chain joins TRBV29-1 and TRBJ1-2, with 8 bases that match TRBD1. The germline CDR1 and CDR2 sequences are SQVTM and ANQGSEA. The trim removed 7 bases at V and 3 bases at J, leaving 10 bases unmatched. The CDR3 covers 14 residues. The CDR3 coding sequence is TGCAGCGGGACAATGACGGACAGGGACTATGGCTACACCTTC. Amino acids: CSGTMTDRDYGYTF.

This chain joins TRBV5-1 and TRBJ1-1; D uncertain. CDR3 size: 16 residues. Germline-derived CDR1 and CDR2 are SGHRS and YFSETQ. Trimming removed 0 bases at V and 3 bases at J, with 15 bases between. In DNA, the CDR3 is TGCGCCAGCAGCTTGGGTCCCTTCCTGGTGGACACTGAAGCTTTCTTT. Amino acid sequence: CASSLGPFLVDTEAFF.

There are many counts of this clonotype. This sequence joins TRBV25-1 and TRBJ2-5; D is unclear. The germline V and J ends were trimmed by 4 bases and 2 bases, with 17 bases remaining between them. The CDR3 length is 16 residues. Germline V gene lookup returns CDR1 MGHDK and CDR2 SYGVNS. Here the CDR3 reads CASSVSWLGGQETQYF. The CDR3 DNA follows: TGTGCCAGCAGTGTCTCATGGCTGGGCGGACAAGAGACCCAGTACTTC.

This clonotype was detected a few times. The chain recombines TRBV19 with TRBJ1-6, with 10 bases fitting TRBD1. CDR1 is LNHDA and CDR2 is SQIVND in the germline V gene (reference sequence). This CDR3 is 17 amino acids long. After removal of 3 bases from V and 10 bases from J, the junction contained 12 bases not matched to a gene. For the CDR3, the DNA is TGTGCCAGTAGTATGAAGGGGACAGGGGCATCAGGCTCACCCCTCCACTTT. Translated: CASSMKGTGASGSPLHF.

This clonotype was found once. The chain is built from TRBV11-2 and TRBJ2-5; possible D gene TRBD2, 5 bases. V lost 5 bases and J 10 bases, leaving 8 bases between the germline ends. In germline, CDR1 is SGHAT, CDR2 FQNNGV. The CDR3 loop spans 10 amino acids. The CDR3, as DNA: TGTGCCAGCAGCCCTGGGAGCCAGTACTTC. Translated, it gives CASSPGSQYF.

This sequence joins TRBV5-1 and TRBJ1-2; D is possibly TRBD1 (5 bases). V dropped 1 base and J dropped 7 bases, with 17 bases sitting between them. CDR3 size: 15 residues. CDR1 is SGHRS and CDR2 is YFSETQ in the germline V gene. CDR3 in amino acids: CASSLNGAVGFGYTF. CDR3 coding DNA: TGCGCCAGCAGCTTGAACGGGGCGGTGGGCTTTGGCTACACCTTC.

CDR3 protein: CATSSDSGAPYEKLFF. The CDR3 DNA is TGTGCCACCAGCAGCGACTCGGGGGCCCCATATGAAAAACTGTTTTTT. This sequence joins TRBV15 and TRBJ1-4; the D gene is possibly TRBD1 (6 bases). The ends were cut back, 3 bases at V and 6 bases at J, with 17 bases in the middle. This CDR3 comprises 16 residues. Germline values: CDR1 LNHNV, CDR2 YYDKDF (reference sequence).

The genes are TRBV7-9 and TRBJ1-5, with a weak D call TRBD1 (5 bases). The CDR3 spans 15 residues. Germline CDR1 and CDR2: SEHNR and FQNEAQ (reference sequence). V lost 4 bases, J lost 1 base, and 11 bases lay in between. CDR3 coding DNA: TGTGCCAGCAGCTCCCACGGGGGGAGCAATCAGCCCCAGCATTTT. Translation: CASSSHGGSNQPQHF.

The chain employs TRBV10-2 and TRBJ1-5; D not certain. V shed 2 bases and J shed 6 bases, with 5 bases lying between them. Germline V gene data show CDR1 as WSHSY and CDR2 as SAAADI. CDR3 length: 12 amino acids. The CDR3 loop is CASSETGQPQHF. DNA for the CDR3: TGCGCCAGCAGTGAGACGGGTCAGCCCCAGCATTTT.

This clonotype was observed many times. This rearrangement joins TRBV11-2 to TRBJ1-5; tentative D call: TRBD1 (5 bases). The germline CDR1 and CDR2 sequences are SGHAT and FQNNGV. V lost 1 base and J 6 bases, leaving 10 bases between the germline ends. This CDR3 spans 14 amino acids. The chain's CDR3 is CASSLAGSSQPQHF. The CDR3 bases are TGTGCCAGCAGCTTAGCAGGGTCGAGTCAGCCCCAGCATTTT.

This chain's CDR3 is CASSISGLAFYYEQYF. DNA of the CDR3: TGTGCCAGCAGCATTAGCGGGCTAGCCTTCTACTACGAGCAGTACTTC. The chain recombines TRBV7-9 with TRBJ2-7; TRBD2 matches at 7 bases. CDR1 SEHNR and CDR2 FQNEAQ come from the germline V gene (reference sequence). V was pared by 5 bases and J by 3 bases, with 13 bases of the junction left unmatched. The CDR3 runs to 16 residues.

The chain employs TRBV20-1 and TRBJ2-5; D perhaps matches TRBD1 (5 bases). The better agreement between TRBJ2-1 and the DNA end casts doubt on the J call. The CDR3 sequence is 16 residues long. Germline-derived CDR1 and CDR2 are DFQATT and SNEGSKA (reference sequence). The CDR3 reads CSARDKGPGYYNEQFF. CDR3 in DNA: TGCAGTGCTAGAGATAAGGGGCCAGGGTACTACAATGAGCAGTTCTTC.

This clonotype was observed many times. The J gene is TRBJ1-2, the V gene TRBV20-1, with D perhaps matching TRBD1 (5 bases). The CDR3 has 12 residues. Germline CDR1 DFQATT, CDR2 SNEGSKA (reference sequence). Trimming removed 3 bases at V and 4 bases at J, with 9 bases between. The CDR3 spells CSARGLGYGYTF. CDR3 bases: TGCAGTGCTAGGGGACTTGGCTATGGCTACACCTTC.

This clonotype was detected once. The J gene is TRBJ1-3, the V gene TRBV7-9; no clear D. Trimming cost V 8 bases and J 8 bases, with 7 bases left between them. This CDR3 comprises 10 residues. From germline, CDR1 is SEHNR and CDR2 FQNEAQ (reference sequence). The CDR3 DNA follows: TGTGCCAGCGCACGGGACACCATATATTTT. Amino acid sequence: CASARDTIYF.

There are a few counts of this clonotype. The genes are TRBV4-1 and TRBJ2-7; D possibly matches TRBD1 or TRBD2 (5 bases each). Germline V gives CDR1 MGHRA, CDR2 YSYEKL. V lost 2 bases to trimming and J lost 2 bases, with 16 bases between them. The CDR3 spans 16 residues. The CDR3 DNA sequence: TGCGCCAGCAGCCAACCGGGACGGGCTCGTCCCTACGAGCAGTACTTC. Translating gives CASSQPGRARPYEQYF.

The V gene is TRBV6-5, the J gene TRBJ1-1; TRBD1 is a possible D gene (5 bases). The V and J ends lost 0 bases and 1 base respectively, with 9 bases between them. Germline loops: CDR1 MNHEY, CDR2 SVGAGI. This CDR3 has 15 amino acids. The DNA of the CDR3 is TGTGCCAGCAGTTACTCGAACGGGGCGAACACTGAAGCTTTCTTT. Translating gives CASSYSNGANTEAFF.

The chain carries TRBV7-2 and TRBJ1-2; D is unresolved. The CDR3 is made up of 13 amino acids. Germline V CDR1 and CDR2: SGHTA, FQGNSA. V lost 2 bases and J lost 5, with 9 bases in between. The CDR3 is CASSLMAQYGYTF. The CDR3 bases are TGTGCCAGCAGCTTAATGGCCCAATATGGCTACACCTTC.

This chain joins TRBV7-3 and TRBJ2-7; D is unclear. The germline V gene has CDR1 SGHTA and CDR2 FQGTGA. V was cut by 5 bases and J by 0 bases, with 14 bases left in between. The CDR3 loop spans 15 amino acids. This CDR3 reads CASSLDPSSSYEQYF. CDR3 nucleotide sequence: TGTGCCAGCAGCCTGGACCCAAGCTCCTCCTACGAGCAGTACTTC.

The sample holds a few counts of this clonotype. The chain uses TRBV20-1 and TRBJ1-2; 8 positions agree with TRBD1. V trimming: 7 bases; J trimming: 3 bases; junction bases outside the gene matches: 7. The germline V gene has CDR1 DFQATT and CDR2 SNEGSKA (reference sequence). The CDR3 is 13 residues long. The CDR3 protein is CSVPADRDYGYTF. The CDR3 nucleotides read TGCAGTGTTCCCGCGGACAGGGACTATGGCTACACCTTC.

The chain carries TRBV4-2 and TRBJ1-5, with D possibly TRBD1 on 5 matching bases. The CDR3 loop spans 14 amino acids. From germline, CDR1 is LGHNA and CDR2 YNFKEQ. Trimming stripped 1 base from V and 5 bases from J, with 9 bases between. CDR3 sequence reads: CASSQGGADQPQHF. The CDR3 nucleotides are TGTGCCAGCAGCCAAGGAGGGGCAGATCAGCCCCAGCATTTT.

A remark on this clonotype: Given a much more abundant clone one base away, this may be a read error. The genes are TRBV2 and TRBJ1-1; D gene unclear. Germline V gene lookup returns CDR1 SNHLY and CDR2 FYNNEI. This CDR3 has 11 amino acids. Trimming took off 9 bases at V and 3 bases at J, with 8 bases between the two ends. CDR3 region: CARSWDTEAFF. CDR3 coding DNA: TGTGCCAGGAGTTGGGACACTGAAGCTTTCTTT.

This clonotype was seen many times. The V call is TRBV2, the J call TRBJ1-2, with TRBD1 matching 7 bases. Losses at the gene ends were 7 bases for V and 6 bases for J; bases not matched to a gene: 2. CDR1 SNHLY and CDR2 FYNNEI come from the germline V gene. The CDR3 has 11 amino acids. The CDR3 sequence is CASNTGDGYTF. In DNA, the CDR3 is TGTGCCAGCAATACAGGGGATGGCTACACCTTC.

The chain employs TRBV5-1 and TRBJ1-4; 10 bases agree with TRBD1. Germline CDR1 is SGHRS and CDR2 is YFSETQ. V dropped 3 bases and J dropped 6; count of bases not matched to a gene: 11. CDR3 size: 17 residues. CDR3 nucleotides: TGCGCCAGCAGCTCCACCGGGACAGGGGAGTTGGATGAAAAACTGTTTTTT. It specifies CASSSTGTGELDEKLFF.

This clonotype has a count of ten or more. The chain couples TRBV7-8 to TRBJ1-2; D is possibly TRBD1 (5 bases). Looked up from germline, CDR1 is SGHVS and CDR2 is FQNEAQ. V was cut by 1 base and J by 8 bases, with 14 bases left in between. The CDR3 loop spans 14 amino acids. Here the CDR3 reads CASSLVAQGPGYTF. DNA for the CDR3: TGTGCCAGCAGCTTAGTCGCCCAGGGCCCCGGCTACACCTTC.

As concerns this clonotype: As the CDR3 is not closed by the conserved phenylalanine or tryptophan, this likely results from a read error. The V call is TRBV7-2, the J call TRBJ1-1, with TRBD1 matching 9 bases. The ends lost 5 bases at V and 6 bases at J; junction bases unmatched: 10. The CDR3 covers 15 residues. Germline loops: CDR1 SGHTA, CDR2 FQGNSA. CDR3 region: CASSQIDRGASEAFL. In nucleotides, the CDR3 is TGTGCCAGCAGCCAAATCGACAGGGGGGCGTCTGAAGCTTTCCTT.

Ten or more counts support this clonotype. The chain carries TRBV7-8 and TRBJ1-2, with D tentatively TRBD1 (5 bases). V shed 5 bases and J shed 8 bases, with 12 bases lying between them. Germline CDR1 reads SGHVS; CDR2 reads FQNEAQ. This CDR3 has 12 amino acids. CDR3 sequence: CASSKRDGGYTF. In DNA form, the CDR3 reads TGTGCCAGCAGCAAGAGGGACGGAGGCTACACCTTC. Together with reference TRBV7-8 and TRBJ1-2, the CDR3 gives the full variable domain: GAGVSQSPRYKVAKRGQDVALRCDPISGHVSLFWYQQALGQGPEFLTYFQNEAQLDKSGLPSDRFFAERPEGSVSTLKIQRTQQEDSAVYLCASSKRDGGYTFGSGTRLTVV.

V usage is TRBV7-8 and J usage is TRBJ1-1; 9 nucleotides line up with TRBD1. V shed 3 bases, J shed 4 bases, and the junction held 6 bases outside the gene matches. The germline V gene has CDR1 SGHVS and CDR2 FQNEAQ. There are 15 residues in the CDR3. This CDR3 is CASSFVDRGATEAFF. In DNA form, the CDR3 reads TGTGCCAGCAGCTTTGTTGACAGGGGGGCCACTGAAGCTTTCTTT.